What follows are 8 T cell receptor beta chains derived from one specimen sequenced in a study of cytomegalovirus exposure and HLA in healthy donors. Measured with immunoSEQ multiplex PCR; TCRdb has only the in-frame clones, and not every one. The profile shows tens of thousands of clones, just under 95% of them singletons. Material for sequencing was PBMCs. The receptor set was obtained from a man between 18 and 29 years old in good health and CMV-seronegative.

The V and J genes are TRBV7-2 and TRBJ2-7; perhaps TRBD2 as D (6 bases). The CDR3 consists of 13 residues. Germline CDR1 reads SGHTA; CDR2 reads FQGNSA. The V and J ends lost 5 bases and 6 bases respectively, with 14 bases between them. CDR3 loop: CASSGTAFGEQYF. CDR3 nucleotide sequence: TGTGCCAGCAGCGGGACTGCTTTTGGCGAGCAGTACTTC.

V and J are TRBV6-6 and TRBJ2-3, with 8 bases that match TRBD1. J gave up 9 bases and V 8 bases, and 16 bases lay outside the gene matches. The CDR3 runs to 15 residues. Per the germline V gene, CDR1 is MNHNY and CDR2 is SVGAGI (reference sequence). The CDR3 nucleotides are TGTGCCAGCGGAGAGGGACAGGCCACGAGGGGAACGCAGTATTTT. Its protein is CASGEGQATRGTQYF.

The rearrangement links TRBV13 to TRBJ2-7, with 7 bases fitting TRBD1. Germline CDR1 and CDR2: PRHDT and FYEKMQ (reference sequence). The length of the CDR3 is 14 residues. V lost 2 bases and J lost 5; bases outside the gene matches: 6. DNA of the CDR3: TGTGCCAGCAGCTTAAACAGGGGCGGACACGAGCAGTACTTC. Amino acid sequence: CASSLNRGGHEQYF.

This chain uses TRBV5-4 with TRBJ2-2; TRBD2 might be the D (5 bases). V was clipped by 2 bases and J by 5 bases, with 13 bases between them. Germline CDR1 is SGHNT and CDR2 is YYREEE (reference sequence). There are 15 residues in the CDR3. CDR3 loop: CASSLLVGGTGELFF. CDR3 in DNA: TGTGCCAGCAGCTTACTAGTCGGTGGGACCGGGGAGCTGTTTTTT. Combining the CDR3 with reference TRBV5-4 and TRBJ2-2 gives the whole variable domain ETGVTQSPTHLIKTRGQQVTLRCSSQSGHNTVSWYQQALGQGPQFIFQYYREEENGRGNFPPRFSGLQFPNYSSELNVNALELDDSALYLCASSLLVGGTGELFFGEGSRLTVL.

The chain carries TRBV2 and TRBJ2-2; TRBD2 aligns across 9 bases. The V gene end was trimmed by 5 bases and the J gene end by 1 base; junction bases not matched to a gene: 5. Germline lookup yields CDR1 SNHLY and CDR2 FYNNEI. CDR3 length: 16 amino acids. The CDR3 nucleotides read TGTGCCAGCAGTCAGTTTAGCGGGAGGAACACCGGGGAGCTGTTTTTT. This codes for CASSQFSGRNTGELFF.

This clone came up a few times. This chain uses TRBV11-3 with TRBJ2-3; D gene uncertain. Germline V CDR1 and CDR2: SGHNT, YENEEA. The CDR3 runs to 11 residues. Trimming stripped 3 bases from V and 5 bases from J, with 3 bases between. CDR3 nucleotide sequence: TGTGCCAGCAGCTTTATAGATACGCAGTATTTT. Translating gives CASSFIDTQYF.

The J gene is TRBJ1-4, the V gene TRBV19; no clear D. The germline V gene has CDR1 LNHDA and CDR2 SQIVND (reference sequence). Trimming pared 5 bases from V and 8 bases from J, leaving 18 bases between. The CDR3 totals 15 residues. The CDR3 DNA reads TGTGCCAGTAGTCCTCAGCGGTGGGGTAACGAAAAACTGTTTTTT. It specifies CASSPQRWGNEKLFF.

The chain combines TRBV7-2 with TRBJ1-2, with 7 bases aligning to TRBD1. Per the germline V gene, CDR1 is SGHTA and CDR2 is FQGNSA. The junction had 7 bases not matched to a gene; V was cut back by 5 bases and J by 4 bases. The CDR3 length is 14 residues. The CDR3, as DNA: TGTGCCAGCAGCCAAGACAGGGTTGGCTATGGCTACACCTTC. Encoded protein: CASSQDRVGYGYTF.